Shown below are 27 T cell receptor beta chains from a single sample sequenced in a study of cytomegalovirus exposure and HLA in healthy donors. Produced via immunoSEQ multiplex PCR; TCRdb's table is partial and in-frame only. The profile shows 100,000 to 130,000 clones, almost 96% of them singletons. Sequenced material: PBMCs. These receptors were collected from a woman aged 18-30 years in good health and CMV-seronegative.

The V gene is TRBV7-9, the J gene TRBJ2-7; TRBD1 agrees at 11 bases. V was clipped by 6 bases and J by 3 bases; unmatched bases: 19. Germline loops: CDR1 SEHNR, CDR2 FQNEAQ (reference sequence). CDR3 size: 19 residues. The CDR3 DNA is TGTGCCAGCAGTTCCGACTTGGGACAGGGGGGGATAGGTGTCTACGAGCAGTACTTC. Translated, it gives CASSSDLGQGGIGVYEQYF.

This clone was found once. Other DNA sequences in the sample encode the same CDR3. The chain joins TRBV6-1 to TRBJ2-7, with a possible D match to TRBD1 (5 bases). This CDR3 has 13 residues. The V end was cut by 5 bases, the J end by 6 bases, with 14 bases between. Germline V lookup: CDR1 MNHNS, CDR2 SASEGT. CDR3: CASSKGQGVEQYF. In nucleotides, the CDR3 is TGTGCCAGCAGTAAGGGGCAGGGTGTCGAGCAGTACTTC.

This clone was recorded once. V and J are TRBV9 and TRBJ2-1; D gene unclear. The V gene's germline CDR1 is SGDLS and CDR2 YYNGEE. This CDR3 comprises 17 residues. V shed 0 bases and J shed 4 bases, with 17 bases lying between them. The CDR3 reads CASSVEVFGGIYNEQFF. The CDR3 nucleotides read TGTGCCAGCAGCGTAGAAGTCTTTGGCGGAATTTACAATGAGCAGTTCTTC.

Comment on this clone: Other DNA sequences in the same sample also yield this CDR3. The rearrangement joins TRBV30 to TRBJ1-6, with unresolved D. The germline V gene has CDR1 GTSNPN and CDR2 SVGIG (reference sequence). V was clipped by 0 bases and J by 7 bases, with 7 bases between them. The CDR3 contains 13 residues. This CDR3 reads CAWSVRGNSPLHF. CDR3 DNA: TGTGCCTGGAGTGTCCGAGGGAATTCACCCCTCCACTTT.

The J gene is TRBJ2-7, the V gene TRBV5-4, with D possibly TRBD2 on 6 matching bases. V shed 3 bases and J shed 2 bases, with 12 bases lying between them. The CDR3 contains 14 residues. In germline, CDR1 is SGHNT, CDR2 YYREEE (reference sequence). The CDR3 DNA reads TGTGCCAGCAGCTCCGGGACTCGACCCTACGAGCAGTACTTC. Protein: CASSSGTRPYEQYF.

The rearrangement joins TRBV6-5 to TRBJ2-7; 9 positions agree with TRBD1. Germline CDR1 MNHEY, CDR2 SVGAGI. The CDR3 sequence is 15 residues long. V shed 10 bases, J shed 2 bases, and the junction held 12 bases outside the gene matches. The CDR3 here is CATNGPGQGPYEQYF. The CDR3 region has the DNA TGTGCCACCAACGGTCCTGGACAGGGGCCCTACGAGCAGTACTTC.

The chain joins TRBV11-2 to TRBJ2-5, with TRBD2 matching over 8 bases. Germline V gene sequence: CDR1 SGHAT, CDR2 FQNNGV. The CDR3 covers 16 residues. V was clipped by 4 bases and J by 4 bases; unmatched bases: 11. CDR3 region: CASSSVWGAGGETQYF. In DNA form, the CDR3 reads TGTGCCAGCAGCTCAGTCTGGGGGGCGGGGGGAGAGACCCAGTACTTC.

This clone was counted a single time. The gene calls are TRBV6-1 and TRBJ2-3, with 11 bases that match TRBD2. CDR1 is MNHNS and CDR2 is SASEGT in the germline V gene. The CDR3 length is 14 residues. Unmatched junction bases numbered 5, after V lost 7 bases and J lost 5 bases. In nucleotides, the CDR3 is TGTGCCAGCACTAGCCTAGCGGGGGGAGATACGCAGTATTTT. Translating it yields CASTSLAGGDTQYF.

This chain joins TRBV4-1 and TRBJ1-2; D is ambiguous. Germline V gives CDR1 MGHRA, CDR2 YSYEKL. This CDR3 spans 13 amino acids. The V end lost 2 bases, the J end lost 12 bases, and 16 bases lay between the germline ends. CDR3 region: CASSQFIQVYNTF. DNA for the CDR3: TGCGCCAGCAGCCAATTCATCCAGGTGTATAACACCTTC.

V gene TRBV7-9 combines with J gene TRBJ1-6; D is unclear. Trimming removed 2 bases at V and 8 bases at J, with 10 bases between. Germline loops: CDR1 SEHNR, CDR2 FQNEAQ (reference sequence). The CDR3 covers 14 residues. The CDR3 sequence: CASSLPRFDSPLHF. The CDR3 DNA reads as TGTGCCAGCAGCTTACCTAGGTTTGATTCACCCCTCCACTTT.

V and J are TRBV27 and TRBJ1-6; 7 bases match TRBD1. Per germline, CDR1 MNHEY and CDR2 SMNVEV (reference sequence). The CDR3 totals 15 residues. V shed 6 bases and J 3 bases; nucleotides not matched to a gene: 5. CDR3 coding DNA: TGTGCCAGCAGCGACAGGGCTTTCTATAATTCACCCCTCCACTTT. As protein: CASSDRAFYNSPLHF.

The DNA of the CDR3 is TGTGCCAGCAGCCGTATAGCGGCCTCCTACGAGCAGTACTTC. It codes for CASSRIAASYEQYF. The chain is built from TRBV14 and TRBJ2-7; possible D gene TRBD2, 6 bases. CDR1 and CDR2 from the germline V gene are SGHDN and FVKESK. Trimming pared 4 bases from V and 0 bases from J, leaving 10 bases between. The CDR3 loop spans 14 amino acids.

This clone has only one observation. The chain recombines TRBV28 with TRBJ2-7; D might be TRBD2 (6 bases). With 6 bases removed from V and 6 bases from J, the gap between germline ends came to 12 bases. CDR3 length: 12 residues. From germline, CDR1 is MDHEN and CDR2 SYDVKM. The CDR3 DNA reads as TGTGCCAGCAGGGGGGGTTCGCTCGAGCAGTACTTC. It specifies CASRGGSLEQYF.

The V call is TRBV19, the J call TRBJ2-3; D may be TRBD2 (5 bases). Germline V gene data show CDR1 as LNHDA and CDR2 as SQIVND (reference sequence). Trimming took off 3 bases at V and 4 bases at J, with 8 bases between the two ends. This CDR3 has 13 amino acids. The CDR3 DNA follows: TGTGCCAGTAGTATGGGGAGTCCAGATACGCAGTATTTT. Translating it yields CASSMGSPDTQYF. The full variable domain, its missing parts supplied by reference TRBV19 and TRBJ2-3, is DGGITQSPKYLFRKEGQNVTLSCEQNLNHDAMYWYRQDPGQGLRLIYYSQIVNDFQKGDIAEGYSVSREKKESFPLTVTSAQKNPTAFYLCASSMGSPDTQYFGPGTRLTVL.

This clone was seen just once. The rearrangement joins TRBV15 to TRBJ1-1; 7 nucleotides line up with TRBD1. The CDR3 consists of 15 residues. Germline trimming cut 0 bases from V and 4 bases from J; bases unmatched to any gene: 5. The germline CDR1 and CDR2 sequences are LNHNV and YYDKDF (reference sequence). Here the CDR3 DNA reads TGTGCCACCAGCAGAGATTGGGCAGGGGGCACTGAAGCTTTCTTT. It is translated as CATSRDWAGGTEAFF.

The V call is TRBV2, the J call TRBJ1-4; 9 bases match TRBD1. The V gene end was trimmed by 8 bases and the J gene end by 6 bases; junction bases not matched to a gene: 4. Per germline, CDR1 SNHLY and CDR2 FYNNEI. The CDR3 contains 13 residues. CDR3 in DNA: TGTGCCAGCCGAAGGGACAGGGATGAAAAACTGTTTTTT. Its translation is CASRRDRDEKLFF.

The chain is built from TRBV6-5 and TRBJ1-2, with D maybe TRBD1 (6 bases). This CDR3 comprises 15 residues. The V end was cut by 4 bases, the J end by 0 bases, with 12 bases between. Germline loops: CDR1 MNHEY, CDR2 SVGAGI. DNA for the CDR3: TGTGCCAGCAGTTTTTACAGGGCCGCTAACTATGGCTACACCTTC. Protein: CASSFYRAANYGYTF.

This chain links TRBV7-2 with TRBJ2-7, with TRBD1 matching over 8 bases. The V segment lost 5 bases and the J segment 1 base; nucleotides outside the gene matches: 1. This CDR3 has 13 amino acids. Germline V gene data show CDR1 as SGHTA and CDR2 as FQGNSA. CDR3 loop: CASSRTGSYEQYF. In nucleotides, the CDR3 is TGTGCCAGCAGCCGGACAGGGTCCTACGAGCAGTACTTC.

This clone was found a few times. The chain employs TRBV19 and TRBJ1-5, with 9 bases matching TRBD1. Trimming removed 5 bases from V and 2 bases from J; junction bases left unmatched: 4. Germline V CDR1 and CDR2: LNHDA, SQIVND (reference sequence). The CDR3 sequence is 15 residues long. The CDR3 spells CASSSGQGGNQPQHF. CDR3 DNA sequence: TGTGCCAGTAGTTCGGGACAGGGAGGCAATCAGCCCCAGCATTTT.

The chain joins TRBV29-1 to TRBJ2-3; possible D gene TRBD1, 6 bases. Looked up from germline, CDR1 is SQVTM and CDR2 is ANQGSEA. This CDR3 spans 16 amino acids. V shed 2 bases and J shed 2 bases, with 17 bases lying between them. As DNA, the CDR3 is TGCAGCGTTGAACGGTTTGGTACAGGGACCACAGATACGCAGTATTTT. It translates to CSVERFGTGTTDTQYF.

The chain combines TRBV5-1 with TRBJ2-3; 9 bases match TRBD2. The J segment lost 3 bases and the V segment lost 0 bases, leaving 5 bases of the junction unmatched. The CDR3 contains 16 residues. Looked up from germline, CDR1 is SGHRS and CDR2 is YFSETQ. The CDR3 is CASSLAPSGITDTQYF. CDR3 nucleotide sequence: TGCGCCAGCAGCTTGGCCCCTAGCGGGATAACAGATACGCAGTATTTT. The complete variable domain, with remaining parts taken from reference TRBV5-1 and TRBJ2-3, reads KAGVTQTPRYLIKTRGQQVTLSCSPISGHRSVSWYQQTPGQGLQFLFEYFSETQRNKGNFPGRFSGRQFSNSRSEMNVSTLELGDSALYLCASSLAPSGITDTQYFGPGTRLTVL.

The genes are TRBV5-4 and TRBJ2-7; 10 nucleotides line up with TRBD2. The germline V gene encodes CDR1 SGHNT and CDR2 YYREEE (reference sequence). The CDR3 has 18 amino acids. Losses at the gene ends were 0 bases for V and 0 bases for J; bases not matched to a gene: 9. CDR3 sequence: CASSLGGASSGGSYEQYF. In nucleotides, the CDR3 is TGTGCCAGCAGCTTGGGGGGGGCCTCTAGCGGGGGCTCCTACGAGCAGTACTTC.

The rearrangement uses TRBV4-1 and TRBJ1-3; 7 nucleotides align to TRBD1. CDR1 is MGHRA and CDR2 is YSYEKL in the germline V gene. J gave up 0 bases and V 7 bases, and 9 bases lay outside the gene matches. This CDR3 is built from 16 residues. The CDR3 DNA reads as TGCGCCAGCACCATCCAAGGGACAGACTCTGGAAACACCATATATTTT. Translated: CASTIQGTDSGNTIYF.

Of note for this clone: Other DNA sequences in the sample encode the same CDR3. V gene TRBV18 combines with J gene TRBJ1-2; 10 bases agree with TRBD1. The CDR3 consists of 14 residues. The germline V gene has CDR1 KGHSH and CDR2 LQKENI. Trimming cost V 3 bases and J 4 bases; bases outside gene matches: 2. The CDR3 nucleotides read TGTGCCAGCTCACCCGGGGACAGGGGCTATGGCTACACCTTC. Translation gives CASSPGDRGYGYTF.

The chain links TRBV30 to TRBJ2-3; 10 nucleotides align to TRBD2. CDR3 length: 14 residues. Looked up from germline, CDR1 is GTSNPN and CDR2 is SVGIG (reference sequence). After removal of 2 bases from V and 8 bases from J, the junction contained 7 bases not matched to a gene. CDR3 in DNA: TGTGCCTGGAGTTTAGCGGGGGGCGGGGTTACGCAGTATTTT. Translation gives CAWSLAGGGVTQYF.

The rearrangement joins TRBV6-4 to TRBJ2-1, with 8 bases aligning to TRBD2. Germline values: CDR1 MRHNA, CDR2 SNTAGT. The CDR3 extends over 16 amino acids. J was trimmed by 8 bases and V by 0 bases; bases with no gene match: 9. In DNA form, the CDR3 reads TGTGCCAGCAGTGACTCATCTGCGGGGGGCCCCCATGAGCAGTTCTTC. This translates into CASSDSSAGGPHEQFF.

The CDR3 DNA is TGTGCCAGCAGCGTAGCGGTTGGCAGGTCACACACTGAAGCTTTCTTT. It encodes CASSVAVGRSHTEAFF. The chain joins TRBV9 to TRBJ1-1; D not resolved. The V end was cut by 0 bases, the J end by 3 bases, with 15 bases between. CDR1 and CDR2 (germline): SGDLS, YYNGEE. The CDR3 runs to 16 residues.